This T cell receptor beta chain was captured by sequencing in a study of blood T cells in healthy people across ages. Primers used in a second PCR of roughly 6 to 11 cycles were a sample-barcoded 5' primer and a J-beta primer mix. TCRdb processed the 5' RACE reads anew with MiXCR; each CDR3 protein has one entry. The sample consists of roughly 680,000 distinct CDR3 sequences, around 21% of them appearing once. Germline lookup yields CDR1 DFQATT and CDR2 SNEGSKA (reference sequence). The CDR3 extends over 13 amino acids. The V segment lost 4 bases and the J segment 4 bases; nucleotides outside the gene matches: 4.

The chain recombines TRBV20-1 with TRBJ2-7; 10 nucleotides line up with TRBD1. This sequence originates from a man in his 70s in good health. The material sequenced was blood. CDR3 sequence (DNA): TGCAGTGCTAAGGACAGGGGGAAATACGAGCAGTACTTC. Translating it yields CSAKDRGKYEQYF.